Listed below are T cell receptor beta chains from one sample, sequenced in a study of blood T cell repertoires in COVID-19. Method: immunoSEQ multiplex PCR; TCRdb's copy keeps in-frame clones and lacks some. The data show some 220,000 clones, 85% seen once. What was sequenced was peripheral blood. These receptors were taken from a woman in her fifties or sixties with active or convalescent COVID-19. The CDR3 runs from the conserved cysteine through the conserved F or W. The order of the fields is clone size, V gene, CDR3 protein. Clone size is stated in some rows and not others, as once, few, many or a class when expanded.

size: -; V: TRBV12-5; CDR3: CASGLYGLTEAFF
size: -; V: TRBV7-2; CDR3: CASSKDGTSGAYEQYF
size: -; V: TRBV6-5; CDR3: CASSRQFNEKLFF
size: -; V: TRBV5-4; CDR3: CASSLQRGTTDTQYF
size: -; V: TRBV3-1/TRBV3-2; CDR3: CASSPTMRPYEQYF
size: once; V: TRBV25-1; CDR3: CASSEFGVPDIQYF
size: -; V: TRBV7-2; CDR3: CASSLEGGGGDTQYF
size: few; V: TRBV5-4; CDR3: CASTSVGGNYGYTF
size: -; V: TRBV18; CDR3: CASSPPDRGDNEQFF
size: -; V: TRBV5-1; CDR3: CASSLAGQEAEQYF
size: -; V: TRBV9; CDR3: CASSVAGRGISGNTIYF
size: -; V: TRBV20-1; CDR3: CSASRPGSSYEQYF
size: -; V: TRBV6-1; CDR3: CASSEGGGNQPQHF
size: few; V: TRBV29-1; CDR3: CSVVGGANYGYTF
size: once; V: TRBV7-2; CDR3: CASSLEGVYGYTF
size: few; V: TRBV27; CDR3: CASSFDRSSNQPQHF
size: few; V: TRBV5-5; CDR3: CASIGGALGDTEAFF
size: -; V: TRBV19; CDR3: CASSIFSGTGHNYGYTF
size: -; V: TRBV7-9; CDR3: CASSLAPGREDEQFF